These 2 T cell receptor beta chains were sequenced from one sample in a study of blood T cell repertoires in COVID-19. Generated by immunoSEQ multiplex PCR, the TCRdb table keeps only in-frame clones and is missing some. The profile shows roughly 120,000 clones, 84% of them singletons. The sequenced material came from peripheral blood. The receptors come from a woman aged 45-60 years with acute or convalescent COVID-19.

J is TRBJ1-5 and V is TRBV7-9; D gene uncertain. This CDR3 is built from 15 residues. V gave up 3 bases and J gave up 1 base, with 10 bases separating them. Germline CDR1 is SEHNR and CDR2 is FQNEAQ (reference sequence). CDR3 DNA sequence: TGTGCCAGCAGCTTTGGGCCTGGCAGCAATCAGCCCCAGCATTTT. Its translation: CASSFGPGSNQPQHF.

The chain has TRBV29-1 and TRBJ2-7; D not resolved. Germline V gives CDR1 SQVTM, CDR2 ANQGSEA. This CDR3 comprises 14 residues. V gave up 1 base and J gave up 6 bases, with 16 bases separating them. As DNA, the CDR3 is TGCAGCGTTGAAGTATCTGGCAGGCCGGCCGAGCAGTACTTC. Translating gives CSVEVSGRPAEQYF.